Listed below are T cell receptor beta chains from one sample, sequenced in a study of T cells in Graves' hyperthyroidism and ophthalmopathy. TCRdb reprocessed the multiplex PCR reads via MiXCR and lists one record per CDR3 protein. In the table there are approximately 400,000 distinct CDR3 sequences, 11% to 15% of which are singletons. The sequencing input was blood. The receptors here all came from a man in his fifties or sixties with Graves' ophthalmopathy. The CDR3 runs from the conserved cysteine through the conserved F or W. D genes are given only for firm matches. Not every row has a clone size; where given, it reads once, few, many or a size class.

j_call,clone_size,d_call,v_call,cdr3_nt,cdr3_aa
TRBJ2-2,many,NA,TRBV6-2/TRBV6-3,TGTGCCAGCAGTTATACAGCGCTGAACACCGGGGAGCTGTTTTTT,CASSYTALNTGELFF
TRBJ2-3,many,TRBD2,TRBV20-1,TGCAGTGTCGATTGGAGCGGGAGTGGAGATACGCAGTATTTT,CSVDWSGSGDTQYF
TRBJ2-2,NA,TRBD1,TRBV5-4,TGTGCCAGCAGCTTGGGGCAGGGGGCGAGCACCGGGGAGCTGTTTTTT,CASSLGQGASTGELFF
TRBJ1-3,NA,NA,TRBV6-2/TRBV6-3,TGTGCCAGCAGTTACTCGGTCAGGGCTGGAAACACCATATATTTT,CASSYSVRAGNTIYF
TRBJ2-2,many,NA,TRBV7-2,TGTGCCAGCAGCTTAGCTACCACAGGGGAGCTGTTTTTT,CASSLATTGELFF
TRBJ2-7,NA,NA,TRBV3-1,TGTGCCAGCAGCCATACATACTCCTACGAGCAGTACTTC,CASSHTYSYEQYF
TRBJ2-1,many,NA,TRBV5-4,TGTGCCAGCCTGGGTGGCAGATACGCTGAGCAGTTCTTC,CASLGGRYAEQFF
TRBJ1-2,few,TRBD1,TRBV20-1,TGCAGTGCTAGTACCGGGACAGAACTATATGGCTACACCTTC,CSASTGTELYGYTF
TRBJ2-7,many,NA,TRBV20-1,TGCAGTGCTCCGAGAGGGGGACCGTCAGGCCACGAGCAGTACTTC,CSAPRGGPSGHEQYF
TRBJ2-7,many,NA,TRBV30,TGTGCCTGGAGTGTGGCGGGTTTGGGAGACGAGCAGTACTTC,CAWSVAGLGDEQYF
TRBJ2-4,NA,NA,TRBV15,TGTGCCACCAGCAGAGACCGGCTAGCCAAAAACATTCAGTACTTC,CATSRDRLAKNIQYF
TRBJ2-7,many,TRBD2,TRBV5-1,TGTGCCAGCAGTTCCCGGACTAGCGGTAGCCACGAGCAGTACTTC,CASSSRTSGSHEQYF
TRBJ2-3,many,TRBD2,TRBV3-1,TGTGCCAGCAGCGCTCGACTAGCGGGAGCGACAGATACGCAGTATTTT,CASSARLAGATDTQYF
TRBJ2-1,NA,TRBD2,TRBV4-1,TGCGCCAGCAGCCCCGGCGGACTAGCGGGAGAAGGGGAGCAGTTCTTC,CASSPGGLAGEGEQFF
TRBJ1-2,NA,NA,TRBV5-5,TGTGCCAGCAGCTTGGCGGGGGGTCTTAACTATGGCTGCACCTTC,CASSLAGGLNYGCTF
TRBJ2-1,few,NA,TRBV28,TGTGCCAGCAGTTTACGCCGGACGGGCTTGGGTAATGAGCAGTTCTTC,CASSLRRTGLGNEQFF
TRBJ2-6,NA,NA,TRBV30,TGTGCCTGGGCTATGGGCGCCAACGTCCTGACTTTC,CAWAMGANVLTF
TRBJ2-2,many,NA,TRBV9,TGTGCCAGCAGCGTAGTCGCCGACGGCACCGGGGAGCTGTTTTTT,CASSVVADGTGELFF
TRBJ2-1,NA,NA,TRBV9,TGTGCCAGCAGCGTAGGGGGAATGGGCAATGAGCAGTTCTTC,CASSVGGMGNEQFF
TRBJ2-7,many,TRBD2,TRBV5-8,TGTGCCAGCAGCCCAGGTAAAGCGGGGTACTACGAGCAGTACTTC,CASSPGKAGYYEQYF
TRBJ1-1,many,NA,TRBV2,TGTGCCAGCAGTGGAAACCTAGAGGCTTTCTTT,CASSGNLEAFF
TRBJ2-1,NA,NA,TRBV3-1,TGTGCCAGCAGCCAAGGTATAGGAAGCTATGAGCAGTTCTTC,CASSQGIGSYEQFF
TRBJ1-1,few,NA,TRBV29-1,TGCAGCGTTGGCGAAGCTTTCTTT,CSVGEAFF
TRBJ1-5,few,NA,TRBV20-1,TGCAGTGCTAGAGAGGGGAAGGTGAGCAATCAGCCCCAGCATTTT,CSAREGKVSNQPQHF
TRBJ2-7,NA,TRBD1,TRBV20-1,TGCAGTGCTAGAGAGGACAGGGGGGGATACGAGCAGTACTTC,CSAREDRGGYEQYF
TRBJ2-5,many,TRBD2,TRBV20-1,TGCAGTGCTATAGCGGGAGTAGGAGAGACCCAGTACTTC,CSAIAGVGETQYF
TRBJ2-7,many,TRBD1,TRBV11-2,TGTGCCAGCAGCATAATACAGGGGAAGTTCCACGAGCAGTACTTC,CASSIIQGKFHEQYF
TRBJ2-1,NA,TRBD2,TRBV6-4,TGTGCCAGCAGCGTGCTACTAGCGGGAGGCAATGAGCAGTTCTTC,CASSVLLAGGNEQFF
TRBJ2-2,NA,TRBD1,TRBV28,TGTGCCAGCAGTGGACAGGGGGCTTTTGTTGGCGGGGAGCTGTTTTTT,CASSGQGAFVGGELFF
TRBJ2-3,many,TRBD2,TRBV7-8,TGTGCCAGCAGCTCACACAGCGGGGGGGCCACAGATACGCAGTATTTT,CASSSHSGGATDTQYF
TRBJ2-7,NA,TRBD2,TRBV4-1,TGCTCCAGCAGCCAAAGGGCGGGAGGCTCCTACGAGCAGTACTTC,CSSSQRAGGSYEQYF
TRBJ1-1,few,NA,TRBV9,TGTGCCAGCAGCGTAGGGGTGGAGATTCGGGTGAACACTGAAGCTTTCTTT,CASSVGVEIRVNTEAFF
TRBJ2-7,many,TRBD1,TRBV12-3/TRBV12-4,TGTGCCAGCATCTCCGGGACAGGGGGAGTCCGGCAGTACTTC,CASISGTGGVRQYF
TRBJ1-1,NA,NA,TRBV19,TGTGCCAGCGGGGAGGCCGTGAACACTGAAGCTTTCTTT,CASGEAVNTEAFF
TRBJ2-3,NA,TRBD1,TRBV19,TGTGCCAGTAGTACCCCCGGGACAGGGGTACCGTATTTT,CASSTPGTGVPYF
TRBJ2-3,NA,NA,TRBV24-1,TGTGCCACCAGAAAGACAGCCACAGATACGCAGTATTTT,CATRKTATDTQYF
TRBJ2-5,NA,TRBD1,TRBV12-3/TRBV12-4,TGTGCCAGCAGCCAACAACAGGGGAAGCAAGAGACCCAGTACTTC,CASSQQQGKQETQYF
TRBJ1-3,many,NA,TRBV4-1,TGCGCCAGCAGCAAAACTGGAAACACCATATATTTT,CASSKTGNTIYF
TRBJ1-4,many,TRBD1,TRBV6-6,TGTGCCAGCAGTTACTCGTCGGGACAGGGGCCTGAAAAACTGTTTTTT,CASSYSSGQGPEKLFF
TRBJ2-3,NA,TRBD2,TRBV9,TGTGCCAGCAGCCCCGCGGGGGGACTTAGCACAGATACGCAGTATTTT,CASSPAGGLSTDTQYF
TRBJ1-2,few,TRBD1,TRBV2,TGTGCCAGCACCCGGACAGGGTTTGCCAACTATGGCTACACCTTC,CASTRTGFANYGYTF
TRBJ2-4,many,NA,TRBV2,TGTGCCAGCAGTTTACAGGGCATCGTTGCCAAAAACATTCAGTACTTC,CASSLQGIVAKNIQYF
TRBJ2-2,few,TRBD2,TRBV5-1,TGCGCCAGCAGCTTCCGTACGACTAGCGGGAGACGTTTCACCGGGGAGCTGTTTTTT,CASSFRTTSGRRFTGELFF
TRBJ2-3,many,NA,TRBV3-1,TGTGCCAGCAGCCATCTGTATAGCTTTGGCGCAGATACGCAGTATTTT,CASSHLYSFGADTQYF
TRBJ2-1,many,TRBD2,TRBV7-2,TGTGCCAGCAGCTTACTAGCGGGTATAAATGAGCAGTTCTTC,CASSLLAGINEQFF
TRBJ1-1,few,NA,TRBV27,NA,CASILEWTEAFF
TRBJ2-1,many,TRBD1,TRBV6-2/TRBV6-3,TGTGCCAGCAGGAGCCGTCGACAGGGACACCAAGAGAAGCAGTTCTTC,CASRSRRQGHQEKQFF
TRBJ2-7,many,NA,TRBV29-1,TGCAGCGACACGCGACCGGGACTGAAATACGAGCAGTACTTC,CSDTRPGLKYEQYF
TRBJ2-2,NA,NA,TRBV20-1,TGCATCGACGGTCCCGGGGAACTGTTTTTT,CIDGPGELFF
TRBJ1-6,NA,NA,TRBV28,TGTGCCAGCAGTTTATTCCCAAATTCACCCCTCCACTTT,CASSLFPNSPLHF
TRBJ2-5,NA,NA,TRBV28,TGTGCCAGCAGTTTTCAGGGGCCAGGGGGGTCCCAGTACTTC,CASSFQGPGGSQYF
TRBJ2-2,NA,NA,TRBV5-1,TGCGCCAGCAGCTTGGGGATTCTAAACCTGAGCACCGGGGAGCTGTTTTTT,CASSLGILNLSTGELFF
TRBJ1-2,few,NA,TRBV29-1,TGCAGCGTTGGAAGGGCGGGTGGCTACACCTTC,CSVGRAGGYTF
TRBJ2-1,many,NA,TRBV7-8,TGTGCCAGCAGCTTAGCCAATAACAATGAGCAGTTCTTC,CASSLANNNEQFF
TRBJ2-1,NA,NA,TRBV12-3/TRBV12-4,TGTGCCAGCAGTGGCGGAACCGGAGGGGACAATGAGCAGTTCTTC,CASSGGTGGDNEQFF
TRBJ2-5,many,TRBD2,TRBV20-1,TGCAGTACAACCCGGGACTATGAGACCCAGTACTTC,CSTTRDYETQYF
TRBJ2-2,NA,NA,TRBV7-2,TGTGCCAGCAGCTTAGTTTCAGGGGTAGACACCGGGGAGCTGTTTTTT,CASSLVSGVDTGELFF